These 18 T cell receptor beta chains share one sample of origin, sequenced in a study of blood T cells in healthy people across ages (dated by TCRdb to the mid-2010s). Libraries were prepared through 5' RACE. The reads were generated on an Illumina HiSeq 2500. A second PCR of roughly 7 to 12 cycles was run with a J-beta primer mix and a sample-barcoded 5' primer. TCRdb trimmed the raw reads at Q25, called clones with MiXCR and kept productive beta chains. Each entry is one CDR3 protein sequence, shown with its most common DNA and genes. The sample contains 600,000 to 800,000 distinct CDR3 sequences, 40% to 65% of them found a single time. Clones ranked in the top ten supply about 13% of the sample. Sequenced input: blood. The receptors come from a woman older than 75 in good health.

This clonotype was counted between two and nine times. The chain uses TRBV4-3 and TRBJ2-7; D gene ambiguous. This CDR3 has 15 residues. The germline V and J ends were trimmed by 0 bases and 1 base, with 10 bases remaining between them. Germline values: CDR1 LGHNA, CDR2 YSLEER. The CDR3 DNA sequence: TGCGCCAGCAGCCAAGATCGTGGGCTTTCCTACGAGCAGTACTTC. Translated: CASSQDRGLSYEQYF.

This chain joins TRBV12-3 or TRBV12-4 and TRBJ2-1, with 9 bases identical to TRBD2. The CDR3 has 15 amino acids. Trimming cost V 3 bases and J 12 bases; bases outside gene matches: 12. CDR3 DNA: TGTGCCAGCAGTTTCCCGGCGGGAGGGTTCCCTACGCAGTTCTTC. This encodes CASSFPAGGFPTQFF.

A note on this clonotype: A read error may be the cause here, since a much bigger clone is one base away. The CDR3 loop is CASSLERYGTYEQFF. The CDR3 DNA is TGCGCCAGCAGCTTGGAAAGATACGGGACCTACGAGCAGTTCTTC. The chain uses TRBV5-1 and TRBJ2-1; D tentatively fits TRBD1 or TRBD2 (5 bases each). Trimming took 0 bases from V and 10 from J, leaving 17 bases between them. The CDR3 has 15 residues. Germline V CDR1 and CDR2: SGHRS, YFSETQ. Drawing the rest from reference TRBV5-1 and TRBJ2-1, the complete variable domain is KAGVTQTPRYLIKTRGQQVTLSCSPISGHRSVSWYQQTPGQGLQFLFEYFSETQRNKGNFPGRFSGRQFSNSRSEMNVSTLELGDSALYLCASSLERYGTYEQFFGPGTRLTVL.

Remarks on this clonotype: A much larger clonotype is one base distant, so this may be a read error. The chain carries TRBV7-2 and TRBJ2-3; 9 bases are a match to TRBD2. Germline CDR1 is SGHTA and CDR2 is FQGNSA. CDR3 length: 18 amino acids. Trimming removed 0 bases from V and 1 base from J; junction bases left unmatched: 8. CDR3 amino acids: CASSLALSTSGGTDTQYF. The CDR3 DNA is TGTGCCAGCAGCTTAGCGCTATCGACTAGCGGAGGCACAGATACGCAGTATTTT.

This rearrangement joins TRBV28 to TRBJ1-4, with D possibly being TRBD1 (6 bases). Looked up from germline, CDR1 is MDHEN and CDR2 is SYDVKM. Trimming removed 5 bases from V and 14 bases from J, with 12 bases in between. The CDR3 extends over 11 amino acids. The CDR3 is CASSEYRVLFF. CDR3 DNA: TGTGCCAGCAGTGAATACAGGGTCCTGTTTTTT. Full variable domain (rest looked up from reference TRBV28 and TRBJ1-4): DVKVTQSSRYLVKRTGEKVFLECVQDMDHENMFWYRQDPGLGLRLIYFSYDVKMKEKGDIPEGYSVSREKKERFSLILESASTNQTSMYLCASSEYRVLFFGSGTQLSVL.

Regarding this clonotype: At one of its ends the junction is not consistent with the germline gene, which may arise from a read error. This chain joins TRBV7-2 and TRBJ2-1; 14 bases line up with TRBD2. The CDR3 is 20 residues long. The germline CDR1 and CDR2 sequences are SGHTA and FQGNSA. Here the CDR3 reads CASSLGRGLAGARSYNGQFF. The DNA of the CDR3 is TGTGCCAGCAGCTTAGGTAGGGGACTAGCGGGGGCTCGCTCCTACAATGGGCAGTTCTTC.

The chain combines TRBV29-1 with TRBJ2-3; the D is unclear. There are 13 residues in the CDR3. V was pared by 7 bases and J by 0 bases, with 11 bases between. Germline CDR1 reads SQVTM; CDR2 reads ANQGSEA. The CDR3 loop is CSAPGASTDTQYF. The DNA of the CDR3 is TGCAGCGCCCCTGGTGCTAGCACAGATACGCAGTATTTT.

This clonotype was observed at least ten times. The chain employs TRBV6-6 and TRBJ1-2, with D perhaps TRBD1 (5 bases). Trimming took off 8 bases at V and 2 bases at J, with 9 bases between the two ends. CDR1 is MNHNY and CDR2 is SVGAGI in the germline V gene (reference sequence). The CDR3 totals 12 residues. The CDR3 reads CASADTNYGYTF. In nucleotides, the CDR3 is TGTGCCAGCGCGGACACCAACTATGGCTACACCTTC.

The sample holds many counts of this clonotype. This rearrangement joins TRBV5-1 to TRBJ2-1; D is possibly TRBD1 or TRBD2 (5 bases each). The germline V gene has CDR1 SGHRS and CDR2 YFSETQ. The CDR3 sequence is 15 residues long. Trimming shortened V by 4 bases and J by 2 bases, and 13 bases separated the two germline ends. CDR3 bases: TGCGCCAGCAGCGGGTTTGGGGGAGCCTACAATGAGCAGTTCTTC. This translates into CASSGFGGAYNEQFF.

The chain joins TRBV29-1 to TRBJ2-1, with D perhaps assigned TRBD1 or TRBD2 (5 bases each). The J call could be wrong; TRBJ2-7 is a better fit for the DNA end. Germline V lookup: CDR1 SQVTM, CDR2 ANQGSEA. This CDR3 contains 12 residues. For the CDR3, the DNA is TGCAGCGTGAGGGGCTCCTACAATGAGCAGTACTTC. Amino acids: CSVRGSYNEQYF.

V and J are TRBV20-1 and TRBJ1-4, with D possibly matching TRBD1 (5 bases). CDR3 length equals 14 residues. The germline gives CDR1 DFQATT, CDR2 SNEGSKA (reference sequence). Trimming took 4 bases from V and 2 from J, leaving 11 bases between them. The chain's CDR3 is CSAKSGHTNEKLFF. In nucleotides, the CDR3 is TGCAGTGCTAAATCGGGGCATACTAATGAAAAACTGTTTTTT.

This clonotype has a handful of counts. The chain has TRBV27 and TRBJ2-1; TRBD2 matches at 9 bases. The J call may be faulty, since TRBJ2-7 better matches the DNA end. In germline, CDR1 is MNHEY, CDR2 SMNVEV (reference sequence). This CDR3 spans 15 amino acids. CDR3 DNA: TGTGCCAGCAGTCTGGGGACTAGCTCCTACAATGAGCAGTACTTC. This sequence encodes CASSLGTSSYNEQYF.

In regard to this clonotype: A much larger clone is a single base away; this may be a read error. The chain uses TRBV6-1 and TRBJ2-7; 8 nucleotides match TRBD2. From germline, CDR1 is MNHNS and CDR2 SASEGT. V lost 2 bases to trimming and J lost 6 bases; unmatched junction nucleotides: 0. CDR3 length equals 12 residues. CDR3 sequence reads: CASSERGGEQYF. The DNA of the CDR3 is TGTGCCAGCAGTGAACGGGGGGGCGAGCAGTACTTC.

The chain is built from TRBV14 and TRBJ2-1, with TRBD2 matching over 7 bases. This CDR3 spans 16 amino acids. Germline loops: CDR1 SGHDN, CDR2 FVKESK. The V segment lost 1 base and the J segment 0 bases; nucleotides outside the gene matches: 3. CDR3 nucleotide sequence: TGTGCCAGCAGCCAAGCGCGGGGGAGCTCCTACAATGAGCAGTTCTTC. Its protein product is CASSQARGSSYNEQFF.

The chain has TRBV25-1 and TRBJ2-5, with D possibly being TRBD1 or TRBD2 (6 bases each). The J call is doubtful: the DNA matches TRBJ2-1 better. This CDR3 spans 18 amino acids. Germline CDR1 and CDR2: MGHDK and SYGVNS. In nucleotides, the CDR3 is TGTGCCAGCAGTGAATTTTTCGGCCTCACCGGGGGACAAGAGACCCAGTTCTTC. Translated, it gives CASSEFFGLTGGQETQFF.

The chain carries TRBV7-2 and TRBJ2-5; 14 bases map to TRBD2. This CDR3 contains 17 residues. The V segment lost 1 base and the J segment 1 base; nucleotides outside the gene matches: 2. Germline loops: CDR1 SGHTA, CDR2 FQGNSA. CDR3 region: CASSLVGTSGGQETQYF. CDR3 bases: TGTGCCAGCAGCTTAGTCGGGACTAGCGGGGGCCAAGAGACCCAGTACTTC.

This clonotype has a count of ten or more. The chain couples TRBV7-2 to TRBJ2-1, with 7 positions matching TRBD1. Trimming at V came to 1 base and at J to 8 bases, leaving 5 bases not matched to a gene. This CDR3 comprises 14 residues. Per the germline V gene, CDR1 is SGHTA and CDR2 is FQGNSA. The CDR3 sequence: CASSLDRGLDEQFF. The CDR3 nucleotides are TGTGCCAGCAGCTTAGACAGGGGCCTCGATGAGCAGTTCTTC.

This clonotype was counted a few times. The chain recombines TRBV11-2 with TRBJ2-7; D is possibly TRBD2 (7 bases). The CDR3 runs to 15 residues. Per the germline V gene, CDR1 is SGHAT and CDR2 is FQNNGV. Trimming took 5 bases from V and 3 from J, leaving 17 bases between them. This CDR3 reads CASSDAGAGDYEQYF. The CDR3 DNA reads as TGTGCCAGCAGCGATGCGGGGGCGGGGGACTACGAGCAGTACTTC.